Below are 25 T cell receptor beta chains sequenced from a single sample in a study of CDR3 diversity in severe acne. In TCRdb, the PCR reads were re-called with MiXCR into one record per CDR3 protein. The sample has almost 85,000 distinct CDR3 sequences; around 49% are singletons. Sequencing input: blood. These receptor sequences come from a male donor in good health, without acne.

The genes are TRBV7-2 and TRBJ2-3; TRBD2 is a possible D gene (6 bases). The germline V gene has CDR1 SGHTA and CDR2 FQGNSA. The ends were cut back, 6 bases at V and 4 bases at J, with 17 bases in the middle. The CDR3 is 15 residues long. CDR3 coding DNA: TGTGCCAGCAGTGAATTTGGAGGGAGTTCAGATACGCAGTATTTT. Translation: CASSEFGGSSDTQYF. Full variable domain (remainder filled in from reference TRBV7-2 and TRBJ2-3): GAGVSQSPSNKVTEKGKDVELRCDPISGHTALYWYRQSLGQGLEFLIYFQGNSAPDKSGLPSDRFSAERTGGSVSTLTIQRTQQEDSAVYLCASSEFGGSSDTQYFGPGTRLTVL.

The genes are TRBV15 and TRBJ2-7; 8 bases agree with TRBD2. V lost 4 bases, J lost 1 base, and 12 bases stayed unmatched. The CDR3 spans 17 residues. Germline V gene lookup returns CDR1 LNHNV and CDR2 YYDKDF (reference sequence). The CDR3 nucleotides are TGTGCCACCAGCAAAAAACGGGAGGGCCACGGATCCTACGAGCAGTACTTC. It yields the protein CATSKKREGHGSYEQYF.

This chain joins TRBV29-1 and TRBJ2-5; D is uncertain. V lost 7 bases, J lost 11 bases, and 17 bases lay in between. This CDR3 has 11 amino acids. Germline assignment: CDR1 SQVTM and CDR2 ANQGSEA. CDR3 in amino acids: CSAYKLGEQYF. CDR3 DNA sequence: TGCAGCGCTTACAAGCTGGGTGAGCAGTACTTC.

In DNA form, the CDR3 reads TGTGCCAGCTCACCCCAAGGACAGATAGCAACTAATGAAAAACTGTTTTTT. The encoded protein is CASSPQGQIATNEKLFF. The gene calls are TRBV18 and TRBJ1-4; D might be TRBD1 (6 bases). Germline V gene sequence: CDR1 KGHSH, CDR2 LQKENI. CDR3 length: 17 residues. The V end lost 3 bases, the J end lost 0 bases, and 14 bases lay between the germline ends. Complete variable domain (other parts from reference TRBV18 and TRBJ1-4): NAGVMQNPRHLVRRRGQEARLRCSPMKGHSHVYWYRQLPEEGLKFMVYLQKENIIDESGMPKERFSAEFPKEGPSILRIQQVVRGDSAAYFCASSPQGQIATNEKLFFGSGTQLSVL.

By share of the sample, this clonotype is medium-sized. This chain uses TRBV7-6 with TRBJ2-7; 9 bases match TRBD1. Per germline, CDR1 SGHVS and CDR2 FNYEAQ. This CDR3 contains 15 residues. The junction had 9 bases not matched to a gene; V was cut back by 5 bases and J by 4 bases. The chain's CDR3 is CASSARPGQGYEQYF. The CDR3 DNA sequence: TGTGCCAGCAGCGCCCGCCCGGGACAGGGTTACGAGCAGTACTTC.

This clonotype occurred a few times. CDR3 in amino acids: CASSEEFVGAAYTEAFF. CDR3 DNA: TGTGCCAGCAGTGAAGAGTTTGTTGGCGCGGCGTACACTGAAGCTTTCTTT. V is TRBV2 and J is TRBJ1-1; D remains ambiguous. Germline V gene sequence: CDR1 SNHLY, CDR2 FYNNEI. V lost 1 base, J lost 3 bases, and 18 bases lay in between. The CDR3 is 17 amino acids.

As concerns this clonotype: It is likely a read error, because the conserved phenylalanine at the end of the CDR3 is missing. The chain is built from TRBV7-3 and TRBJ2-7, with 7 bases fitting TRBD2. Germline loops: CDR1 SGHTA, CDR2 FQGTGA. Unmatched junction bases numbered 25, after V lost 3 bases and J lost 5 bases. This CDR3 is built from 20 residues. The CDR3 is CASSLLPGLSRAGRVNEQYL. The CDR3 DNA is TGTGCCAGCAGCTTGCTCCCGGGACTCTCAAGAGCGGGACGGGTCAACGAGCAGTACCTC.

This chain links TRBV5-4 with TRBJ2-7; 7 bases align to TRBD1. The CDR3 runs 14 residues. CDR1 SGHNT and CDR2 YYREEE come from the germline V gene (reference sequence). The J segment lost 3 bases and the V segment lost 6 bases, leaving 9 bases of the junction unmatched. The CDR3 DNA reads TGTGCCAGCACCCCCGACAGGGTGAACTACGAGCAGTACTTC. Its translation is CASTPDRVNYEQYF. Full variable domain (outside the CDR3, taken from reference TRBV5-4 and TRBJ2-7): ETGVTQSPTHLIKTRGQQVTLRCSSQSGHNTVSWYQQALGQGPQFIFQYYREEENGRGNFPPRFSGLQFPNYSSELNVNALELDDSALYLCASTPDRVNYEQYFGPGTRLTVT.

Note on this clonotype: Its ends do not fully match the called genes, so a read error is possible. This sequence joins TRBV7-7 and TRBJ1-3; D call uncertain. The CDR3 runs to 11 residues. Germline CDR1 and CDR2: SSHAT and FNYEAQ (reference sequence). The CDR3 loop reads CASSSGDTIYF. The CDR3 DNA is TGTGCTAGCAGCTCCGGAGACACCATATATTTT.

Written as DNA, the CDR3 is TGCGCCAGCAGCTTGGCCTCCAGGGGCCCTGGAAACACCATATATTTT. Its translation is CASSLASRGPGNTIYF. The rearrangement links TRBV5-1 to TRBJ1-3, with D perhaps matching TRBD1 (6 bases). CDR1 and CDR2 (germline): SGHRS, YFSETQ. CDR3 length: 16 amino acids. V was trimmed by 0 bases and J by 2 bases, leaving 12 bases between them. The entire variable domain, with the rest obtained from reference TRBV5-1 and TRBJ1-3, is as follows: KAGVTQTPRYLIKTRGQQVTLSCSPISGHRSVSWYQQTPGQGLQFLFEYFSETQRNKGNFPGRFSGRQFSNSRSEMNVSTLELGDSALYLCASSLASRGPGNTIYFGEGSWLTVV.

On this clonotype itself: Because the CDR3's place on the DNA is in doubt, the DNA is left out and the CDR3 is given as listed by TCRdb. The rearrangement links TRBV19 to TRBJ1-2; the table's D call, TRBD1, has no DNA check behind it. The CDR3 is 19 amino acids long, termini counted. Looked up from germline, CDR1 is LNHDA and CDR2 is SQIVND (reference sequence). The CDR3 protein is CASSIGTSGELFFGEGYTF.

At least ten counts were recorded for this clonotype. The V gene is TRBV12-3 or TRBV12-4, the J gene TRBJ1-1, with D unclear. Trimming removed 4 bases from V and 0 bases from J, with 15 bases in between. The CDR3 covers 16 residues. CDR3 in DNA: TGTGCCAGCAGTTCCCGCTATGGAAGCTTGAACACTGAAGCTTTCTTT. Its translation is CASSSRYGSLNTEAFF.

This sequence joins TRBV6-1 and TRBJ2-6; D may be TRBD2 (6 bases). The length of the CDR3 is 15 residues. Germline-derived CDR1 and CDR2 are MNHNS and SASEGT. The germline V and J ends were trimmed by 5 bases and 0 bases, with 8 bases remaining between them. The CDR3 DNA follows: TGTGCCAGCAGTCGGGACTCCTCTGGGGCCAACGTCCTGACTTTC. Translation gives CASSRDSSGANVLTF.

On this clonotype: The conserved phenylalanine or tryptophan is not found at the CDR3 terminus, so this likely reflects a read error. Because the CDR3's place on the DNA is in doubt, the DNA is left out and the CDR3 is given as listed by TCRdb. The chain couples TRBV7-2 to TRBJ2-1; TRBD1 is taken as the D call from the table, unchecked against the DNA. Germline V gene data show CDR1 as SGHTA and CDR2 as FQGNSA. The CDR3 has 16 residues if both end residues are counted. The CDR3 here is CASSGQGGGSYNEQRL.

The rearrangement uses TRBV5-1 and TRBJ2-5; 13 bases match TRBD2. The CDR3 runs to 14 residues. V shed 7 bases and J 5 bases; nucleotides not matched to a gene: 5. Germline CDR1 reads SGHRS; CDR2 reads YFSETQ. The CDR3 is CASRSTSGGETQYF. CDR3 coding DNA: TGCGCCAGCCGCTCGACTAGCGGGGGGGAGACCCAGTACTTC.

This clonotype was seen a handful of times. The chain carries TRBV5-1 and TRBJ2-7, with TRBD2 matching 10 bases. Trimming took 1 base from V and 2 from J; bases not matched to a gene: 6. The CDR3 totals 16 residues. The V gene's germline CDR1 is SGHRS and CDR2 YFSETQ. The CDR3 nucleotides are TGCGCCAGCAGCTTGCTAACTAGCGGGACAACCTACGAGCAGTACTTC. Protein: CASSLLTSGTTYEQYF.

The chain employs TRBV10-1 and TRBJ1-3; 7 bases align to TRBD1. The CDR3 sequence is 14 residues long. Germline values: CDR1 WNHNN, CDR2 SYGVQD (reference sequence). The ends lost 2 bases at V and 2 bases at J; junction bases unmatched: 0. CDR3 DNA: TGCGCCAGCAGTGAGGACAGGGCTGGAAACACCATATATTTT. Translating gives CASSEDRAGNTIYF.

This sequence joins TRBV4-1 and TRBJ2-7; 13 bases fit TRBD2. Per the germline V gene, CDR1 is MGHRA and CDR2 is YSYEKL. V shed 0 bases, J shed 2 bases, and the junction held 4 bases outside the gene matches. The CDR3 has 17 residues. The CDR3 here is CASSQDPTSGGAYEQYF. The CDR3 DNA sequence: TGCGCCAGCAGCCAAGATCCAACTAGCGGGGGGGCCTACGAGCAGTACTTC.

The chain carries TRBV7-9 and TRBJ1-1; TRBD1 is a possible D gene (5 bases). The CDR3 runs to 15 residues. The V end lost 1 base, the J end lost 1 base, and 10 bases lay between the germline ends. CDR1 and CDR2 (germline): SEHNR, FQNEAQ (reference sequence). CDR3: CASSLDGRANTEAFF. The CDR3 coding sequence is TGTGCCAGCAGCTTAGATGGCAGGGCGAACACTGAAGCTTTCTTT.

This clonotype was found many times. A much larger clone lies a single base off, so this may be a read error. The chain links TRBV7-6 to TRBJ2-2; D is uncertain. The CDR3 consists of 13 residues. Per germline, CDR1 SGHVS and CDR2 FNYEAQ. With 3 bases removed from V and 7 bases from J, the gap between germline ends came to 9 bases. The CDR3 loop is CASSFTTIGELFF. CDR3 bases: TGTGCCAGCAGCTTCACGACCATCGGGGAGCTGTTTTTT.

Turning to this clonotype: This CDR3 fails to terminate in the conserved phenylalanine or tryptophan, so it likely reflects a read error. The DNA is omitted, as the CDR3 cannot be located on it reliably, and the CDR3 follows TCRdb's listing. The CDR3 is CASSIQANNEQYSNQPQQT. The genes are TRBV19 and TRBJ1-5. The germline CDR1 and CDR2 sequences are LNHDA and SQIVND (reference sequence). Including both end residues, the CDR3 is 19 amino acids long.

This clonotype was observed at least ten times. The chain has TRBV12-3 or TRBV12-4 and TRBJ1-1; 7 positions agree with TRBD1. The CDR3 loop spans 14 amino acids. J was trimmed by 6 bases and V by 7 bases; bases with no gene match: 11. The chain's CDR3 is CASITDRYYAEAFF. In DNA, the CDR3 is TGTGCCAGCATCACGGACAGGTACTATGCTGAAGCTTTCTTT.

This clonotype was counted only a few times. The chain combines TRBV4-1 with TRBJ2-3; 8 nucleotides align to TRBD2. Germline CDR1 and CDR2: MGHRA and YSYEKL. Trimming removed 1 base from V and 1 base from J; junction bases left unmatched: 7. The CDR3 sequence is 17 residues long. The CDR3 nucleotides read TGCGCCAGCAGCCAAGTACTAGCGGAGGGGCGCACAGATACGCAGTATTTT. Translating it yields CASSQVLAEGRTDTQYF.

This clonotype was counted a few times. The chain combines TRBV19 with TRBJ2-5, with TRBD1 identical over 8 bases. The CDR3 runs 13 residues. The junction had 5 bases not matched to a gene; V was cut back by 7 bases and J by 4 bases. CDR1 and CDR2 (germline): LNHDA, SQIVND (reference sequence). The CDR3, as DNA: TGTGCCAGTACCACTGGACAGGGAGAGACCCAGTACTTC. Its translation: CASTTGQGETQYF.

This chain links TRBV5-1 with TRBJ2-7, with 7 positions matching TRBD2. CDR1 and CDR2 from the germline V gene are SGHRS and YFSETQ. V was pared by 3 bases and J by 4 bases, with 7 bases of the junction left unmatched. This CDR3 spans 14 amino acids. The CDR3 sequence is CASSSWGGIYEQYF. The CDR3 coding sequence is TGCGCCAGCAGCTCTTGGGGAGGGATTTACGAGCAGTACTTC.